These 17 T cell receptor beta chains came from one sample sequenced in a study of blood T cells in healthy people across ages. A second about 6 to 12 cycle PCR used barcoded and J-beta primers. TCRdb reprocessed the 5' RACE reads via MiXCR and lists one record per CDR3 protein. The sample consists of around 620,000 distinct CDR3 sequences, 27% of them appearing once. The sequenced sample was blood. The source is a woman aged 70-85 years in good health.

The rearrangement uses TRBV16 and TRBJ1-1, with a possible D match to TRBD1 (5 bases). The V end lost 4 bases, the J end lost 4 bases, and 13 bases lay between the germline ends. Germline assignment: CDR1 KGHSY and CDR2 FQNENV. CDR3 length: 14 residues. The CDR3 is CASSPQGVGTEAFF. The CDR3 nucleotides read TGTGCCAGCAGCCCTCAGGGTGTGGGCACTGAAGCTTTCTTT.

V and J are TRBV24-1 and TRBJ2-1, with 9 positions matching TRBD1. The J segment lost 5 bases and the V segment lost 4 bases, leaving 5 bases of the junction unmatched. The CDR3 consists of 15 residues. Germline values: CDR1 KGHDR, CDR2 SFDVKD. CDR3 DNA sequence: TGTGCCACCAGTGACCCTGGGACAGGGAACAATGAGCAGTTCTTC. Translated, it gives CATSDPGTGNNEQFF.

The chain couples TRBV7-3 to TRBJ2-5; D is undetermined. The J call is in doubt because the DNA end fits TRBJ2-7 better. Per the germline V gene, CDR1 is SGHTA and CDR2 is FQGTGA. CDR3 size: 16 residues. In nucleotides, the CDR3 is TGTGCCAGCAGCTTAACGAGTGGGTCGTTCGGAGTCGAGCAGTACTTC. Translated, it gives CASSLTSGSFGVEQYF.

The chain recombines TRBV29-1 with TRBJ2-1; 11 bases match TRBD2. V was clipped by 7 bases and J by 6 bases; unmatched bases: 5. The CDR3 has 13 residues. In germline, CDR1 is SQVTM, CDR2 ANQGSEA. CDR3 region: CSGGLAAGNEQFF. The CDR3 DNA reads as TGCAGCGGGGGACTAGCGGCGGGCAATGAGCAGTTCTTC.

This clonotype turned up a few times. This sequence joins TRBV9 and TRBJ2-5, with 8 bases identical to TRBD1. The CDR3 runs 16 residues. V lost 0 bases to trimming and J lost 5 bases; unmatched junction nucleotides: 9. From germline, CDR1 is SGDLS and CDR2 YYNGEE. The CDR3 DNA reads as TGTGCCAGCAGCGTAGGGACAGGGTGGAAGGTTGAGACCCAGTACTTC. Translating gives CASSVGTGWKVETQYF.

This clonotype was observed a handful of times. The chain is built from TRBV20-1 and TRBJ2-1; D ambiguous. The J call is doubtful: the DNA matches TRBJ2-5 better. The length of the CDR3 is 12 residues. The germline V gene has CDR1 DFQATT and CDR2 SNEGSKA (reference sequence). The CDR3 DNA sequence: TGCAGTGCTACCCCTCAGGCCGAGACCCAGTACTTC. It codes for CSATPQAETQYF.

This chain links TRBV12-3 or TRBV12-4 with TRBJ2-1; 11 bases map to TRBD2. This CDR3 is built from 15 residues. The trim removed 7 bases at V and 9 bases at J, leaving 11 bases unmatched. The CDR3 loop reads CASTFSGGAIGEQFF. CDR3 nucleotide sequence: TGTGCCAGCACCTTTAGCGGGGGGGCTATCGGTGAGCAGTTCTTC.

This clonotype was seen a handful of times. The CDR3 is CASSTSRDRNEKLFF. CDR3 DNA: TGTGCCAGCAGTACCAGCCGGGATCGAAATGAAAAACTGTTTTTT. The chain employs TRBV12-3 or TRBV12-4 and TRBJ1-4; D is unresolved. CDR3 length equals 15 residues. V dropped 5 bases and J dropped 5 bases, with 15 bases sitting between them.

This chain connects TRBV15 to TRBJ2-5; D may be TRBD1 (5 bases). V shed 3 bases and J shed 1 base, with 15 bases lying between them. This CDR3 region has 16 residues. CDR1 and CDR2 from the germline V gene are LNHNV and YYDKDF (reference sequence). CDR3: CATSSDLGASQETQYF. The CDR3 DNA is TGTGCCACCAGCAGCGACCTAGGGGCGAGCCAAGAGACCCAGTACTTC.

This rearrangement joins TRBV4-1 to TRBJ2-5; a weak D match, TRBD2 (7 bases). The CDR3 extends over 18 amino acids. CDR1 and CDR2 (germline): MGHRA, YSYEKL. V gave up 0 bases and J gave up 0 bases, with 17 bases separating them. The CDR3 DNA reads TGCGCCAGCAGCCAAGATGGCGGGGGCGCGTCTAACCAAGAGACCCAGTACTTC. Encoded protein: CASSQDGGGASNQETQYF.

This chain links TRBV11-2 with TRBJ2-5; no reliable D call. The closer fit of TRBJ2-1 to the DNA end suggests the J call may be wrong. Germline CDR1 and CDR2: SGHAT and FQNNGV. This CDR3 comprises 16 residues. The CDR3 region is CASSLNARQVNSEQFF. For the CDR3, the DNA is TGTGCCAGCAGCTTAAATGCCCGGCAGGTGAACAGTGAGCAGTTCTTC.

CDR3 bases: TGTGCCAGCAGCTTGGGACAGAGATGGGCAGATACGCAGTATTTT. It yields the protein CASSLGQRWADTQYF. This chain uses TRBV7-6 with TRBJ2-3, with 7 bases that match TRBD1. Trimming removed 3 bases from V and 4 bases from J; junction bases left unmatched: 7. This CDR3 has 15 residues. Germline assignment: CDR1 SGHVS and CDR2 FNYEAQ. The entire variable domain, with the rest obtained from reference TRBV7-6 and TRBJ2-3, is as follows: GAGVSQSPRYKVTKRGQDVALRCDPISGHVSLYWYRQALGQGPEFLTYFNYEAQQDKSGLPNDRFSAERPEGSISTLTIQRTEQRDSAMYRCASSLGQRWADTQYFGPGTRLTVL.

This clonotype was observed a handful of times. The rearrangement uses TRBV7-9 and TRBJ1-5; D perhaps matches TRBD1 (5 bases). The V end lost 3 bases, the J end lost 4 bases, and 10 bases lay between the germline ends. Germline V gene sequence: CDR1 SEHNR, CDR2 FQNEAQ (reference sequence). The CDR3 runs to 14 residues. This CDR3 reads CASSFGTVNQPQHF. DNA for the CDR3: TGTGCCAGCAGCTTTGGGACTGTGAATCAGCCCCAGCATTTT.

This clonotype turned up a few times. The chain is built from TRBV20-1 and TRBJ2-5, with 13 bases matching TRBD2. Judging by the DNA end, TRBJ2-1 fits better; the J call may be wrong. The CDR3 is made up of 14 amino acids. Germline CDR1 is DFQATT and CDR2 is SNEGSKA (reference sequence). As DNA, the CDR3 is TGCAGCGCCACTAGCGGGGGGGCGGTTGATGAGCAGTTCTTC. Residues: CSATSGGAVDEQFF.

The V call is TRBV6-6, the J call TRBJ1-5; 8 nucleotides align to TRBD1. This CDR3 contains 16 residues. CDR1 MNHNY and CDR2 SVGAGI come from the germline V gene (reference sequence). With 5 bases clipped from V and 1 base from J, the junction kept 7 bases outside the gene matches. The CDR3 coding sequence is TGTGCCAGCAGTGATCCGGACAGGGTAAGCAATCAGCCCCAGCATTTT. It codes for CASSDPDRVSNQPQHF.

This sequence joins TRBV5-1 and TRBJ1-1; D not resolved. The CDR3 totals 14 residues. Germline assignment: CDR1 SGHRS and CDR2 YFSETQ. The V and J ends lost 3 bases and 7 bases respectively, with 16 bases between them. Here the CDR3 reads CASSWTSGSVEAFF. The CDR3 DNA reads TGCGCCAGCAGCTGGACGTCGGGCAGCGTTGAAGCTTTCTTT.

This clonotype was counted at least ten times. The J gene is TRBJ2-4, the V gene TRBV20-1, with D perhaps assigned TRBD1 or TRBD2 (7 bases each). CDR3 size: 14 residues. The V gene's germline CDR1 is DFQATT and CDR2 SNEGSKA (reference sequence). Trimming pared 6 bases from V and 5 bases from J, leaving 17 bases between. The CDR3 is CSAQGRGLENIQYF. The CDR3 coding sequence is TGCAGTGCCCAAGGGAGGGGGCTGGAAAACATTCAGTACTTC.